This T cell receptor beta chain comes out of a study of T cells in women clearing cervical HPV infection. Turning to this clone: The read terminates 3 residues before the CDR3 end, so the remaining end is supplied by the germline J gene.

The V and J ends lost 6 bases and 8 bases respectively, with 22 bases between them. Germline V gene data show CDR1 as LNHDA and CDR2 as SQIVND (reference sequence). The CDR3 is 16 amino acids. TCRdb's table, derived via immunoSEQ multiplex PCR, lists solely in-frame clones and lacks some. Here the sample table reports under 30,000 clones. The TCR originated in a woman aged 18 to 75 with a cervical HPV16 infection that either progressed to CIN3+ or cleared (not recorded which). The sample consisted of blood buffy coat. The chain combines TRBV19 with TRBJ1-4, with D tentatively TRBD1 (6 bases). CDR3 region: CASSWFGGRGEEKLFF. The sequenced part of the CDR3 DNA is TGTGCCAGTAGCTGGTTTGGCGGCAGGGGAGAAGAAAAA.